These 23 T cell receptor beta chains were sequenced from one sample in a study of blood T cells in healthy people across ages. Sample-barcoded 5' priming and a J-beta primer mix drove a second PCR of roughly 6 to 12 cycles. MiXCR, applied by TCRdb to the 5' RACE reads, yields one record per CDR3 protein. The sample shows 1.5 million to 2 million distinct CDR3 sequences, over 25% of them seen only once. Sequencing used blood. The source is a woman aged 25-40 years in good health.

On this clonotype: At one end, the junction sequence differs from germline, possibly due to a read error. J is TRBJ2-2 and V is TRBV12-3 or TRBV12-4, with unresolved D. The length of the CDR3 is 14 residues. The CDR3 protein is CASSRFRSAGELFF. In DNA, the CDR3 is TGCGCCAGCAGCCGATTTAGGAGCGCCGGGGAGCTGTTTTTT.

CDR3 sequence (DNA): TGTGCCAGCAGTGTGAGAGCGGGGGGCACAGATACGCAGTATTTT. Translating it yields CASSVRAGGTDTQYF. The rearrangement links TRBV2 to TRBJ2-3, with 8 bases that match TRBD2. Germline trimming cut 4 bases from V and 1 base from J; bases unmatched to any gene: 4. The CDR3 sequence is 15 residues long. Germline V gives CDR1 SNHLY, CDR2 FYNNEI.

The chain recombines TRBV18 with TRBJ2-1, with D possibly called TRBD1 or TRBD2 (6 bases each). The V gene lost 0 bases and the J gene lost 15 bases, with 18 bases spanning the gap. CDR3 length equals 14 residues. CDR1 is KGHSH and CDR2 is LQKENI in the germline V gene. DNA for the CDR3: TGTGCCAGCTCACCACCGCTTAAACAGGGACTTTGGTTCTTC. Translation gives CASSPPLKQGLWFF.

The CDR3 nucleotides read TGTGCCAGCAGGGCCGCAGGGGACACGCAAGGCGGGAGGACCCGTTACAATGAGCAGTTCTTC. It translates to CASRAAGDTQGGRTRYNEQFF. V and J are TRBV6-1 and TRBJ2-1; 8 bases match TRBD2. Germline lookup yields CDR1 MNHNS and CDR2 SASEGT. The CDR3 has 21 residues. V was clipped by 6 bases and J by 4 bases; unmatched bases: 26.

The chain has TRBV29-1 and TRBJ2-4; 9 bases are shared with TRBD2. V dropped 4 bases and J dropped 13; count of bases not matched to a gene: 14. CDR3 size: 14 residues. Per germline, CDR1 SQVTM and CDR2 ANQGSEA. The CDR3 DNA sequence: TGCAGCGTTGTCGAGACTAGCGGCTACAATGAGCAGTACTTC. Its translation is CSVVETSGYNEQYF.

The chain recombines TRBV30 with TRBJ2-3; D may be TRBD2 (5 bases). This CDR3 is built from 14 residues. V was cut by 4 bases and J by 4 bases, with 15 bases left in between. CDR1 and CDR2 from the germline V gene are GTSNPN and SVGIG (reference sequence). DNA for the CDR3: TGTGCCTGGAATAGAAGAAGTAGCGCAGATACGCAGTATTTT. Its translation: CAWNRRSSADTQYF.

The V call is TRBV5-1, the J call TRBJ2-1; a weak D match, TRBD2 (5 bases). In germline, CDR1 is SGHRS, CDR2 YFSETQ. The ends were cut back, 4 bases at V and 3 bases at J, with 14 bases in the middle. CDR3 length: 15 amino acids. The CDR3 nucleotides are TGCGCCAGCAGCGGGCGTGCTAGCAGCTACAATGAGCAGTTCTTC. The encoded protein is CASSGRASSYNEQFF.

The CDR3 sequence: CASSLVQGQDEQYF. DNA of the CDR3: TGTGCCAGCAGCTTAGTACAGGGGCAGGACGAGCAGTACTTC. The gene calls are TRBV7-8 and TRBJ2-7, with 7 positions matching TRBD1. J was trimmed by 5 bases and V by 1 base; bases with no gene match: 5. CDR1 is SGHVS and CDR2 is FQNEAQ in the germline V gene. The CDR3 is 14 amino acids. Full variable domain (outside the CDR3, taken from reference TRBV7-8 and TRBJ2-7): GAGVSQSPRYKVAKRGQDVALRCDPISGHVSLFWYQQALGQGPEFLTYFQNEAQLDKSGLPSDRFFAERPEGSVSTLKIQRTQQEDSAVYLCASSLVQGQDEQYFGPGTRLTVT.

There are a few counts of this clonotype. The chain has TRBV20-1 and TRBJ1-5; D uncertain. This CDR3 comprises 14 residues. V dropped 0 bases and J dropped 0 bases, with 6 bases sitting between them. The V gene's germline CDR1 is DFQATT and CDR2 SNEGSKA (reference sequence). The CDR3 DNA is TGCAGTGCTAGAGATGAAACTAGCAATCAGCCCCAGCATTTT. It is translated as CSARDETSNQPQHF.

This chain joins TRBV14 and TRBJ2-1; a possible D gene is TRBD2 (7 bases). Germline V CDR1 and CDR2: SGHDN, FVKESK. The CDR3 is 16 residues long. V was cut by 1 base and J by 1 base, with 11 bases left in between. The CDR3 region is CASSQGAGASYNEQFF. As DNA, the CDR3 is TGTGCCAGCAGCCAAGGGGCGGGGGCGTCCTACAATGAGCAGTTCTTC.

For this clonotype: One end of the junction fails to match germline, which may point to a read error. The CDR3 region has the DNA TGTGCCGGCAGCTTTACCGACGGCGACTACGAGCAGTACTTC. Protein sequence: CAGSFTDGDYEQYF. The rearrangement uses TRBV7-9 and TRBJ2-7; D unresolved. The CDR3 runs 14 residues. Germline V CDR1 and CDR2: SEHNR, FQNEAQ (reference sequence).

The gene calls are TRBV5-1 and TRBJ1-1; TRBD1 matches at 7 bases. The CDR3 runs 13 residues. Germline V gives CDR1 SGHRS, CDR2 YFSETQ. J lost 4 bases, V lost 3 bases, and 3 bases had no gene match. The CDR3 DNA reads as TGCGCCAGCAGCTGGGACAGCGGCACTGAAGCTTTCTTT. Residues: CASSWDSGTEAFF.

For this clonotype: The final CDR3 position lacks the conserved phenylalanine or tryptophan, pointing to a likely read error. The CDR3 protein is CASSPGTSGSKSLETQYS. DNA for the CDR3: TGTGCCAGCAGCCCCGGGACTAGCGGGAGTAAAAGTCTAGAGACCCAGTACTCC. The chain links TRBV11-2 to TRBJ2-5; 14 nucleotides align to TRBD2. Germline CDR1 is SGHAT and CDR2 is FQNNGV. This CDR3 spans 18 amino acids. Germline trimming cut 5 bases from V and 4 bases from J; bases unmatched to any gene: 12.

DNA of the CDR3: TGCAGCGTTGTATGGGGGATTGAGCAGTTCTTC. It yields the protein CSVVWGIEQFF. V gene TRBV29-1 combines with J gene TRBJ2-1; possibly TRBD1 or TRBD2 for D (5 bases each). Looked up from germline, CDR1 is SQVTM and CDR2 is ANQGSEA. Trimming took 4 bases from V and 9 from J, leaving 10 bases between them. The CDR3 is 11 amino acids.

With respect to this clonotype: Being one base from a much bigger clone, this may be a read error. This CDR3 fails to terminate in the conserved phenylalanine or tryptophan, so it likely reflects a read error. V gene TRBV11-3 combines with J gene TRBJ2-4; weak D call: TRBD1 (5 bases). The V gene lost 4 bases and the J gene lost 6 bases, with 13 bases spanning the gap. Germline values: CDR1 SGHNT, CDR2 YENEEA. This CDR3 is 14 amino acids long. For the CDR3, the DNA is TGTGCCAGCAGCTCGTTTATTGACAGAAACATTCAGTACTTA. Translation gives CASSSFIDRNIQYL.

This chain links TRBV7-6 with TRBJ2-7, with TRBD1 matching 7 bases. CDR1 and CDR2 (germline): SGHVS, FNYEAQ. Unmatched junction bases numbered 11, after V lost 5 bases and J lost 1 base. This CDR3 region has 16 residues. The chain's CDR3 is CASSPGLGQASYEQYF. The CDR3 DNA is TGTGCCAGCAGCCCAGGCCTAGGACAGGCTTCCTACGAGCAGTACTTC.

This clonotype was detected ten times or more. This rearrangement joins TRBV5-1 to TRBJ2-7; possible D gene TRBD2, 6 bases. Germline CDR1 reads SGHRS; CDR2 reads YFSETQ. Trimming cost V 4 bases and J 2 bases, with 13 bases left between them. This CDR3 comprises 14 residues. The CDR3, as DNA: TGCGCCAGCAGCGACACTAGCAATCCCTACGAGCAGTACTTC. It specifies CASSDTSNPYEQYF.

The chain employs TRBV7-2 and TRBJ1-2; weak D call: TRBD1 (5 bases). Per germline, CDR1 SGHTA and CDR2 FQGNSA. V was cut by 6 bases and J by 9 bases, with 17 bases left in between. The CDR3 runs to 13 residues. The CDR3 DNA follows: TGTGCCAGCAGTTCCACAGCCCAGGGTAGCTACACCTTC. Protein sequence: CASSSTAQGSYTF.

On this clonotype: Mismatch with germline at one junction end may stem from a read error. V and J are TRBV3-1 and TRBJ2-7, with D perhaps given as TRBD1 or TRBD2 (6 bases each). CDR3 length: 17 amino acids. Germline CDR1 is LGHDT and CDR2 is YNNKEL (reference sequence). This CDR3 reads CASSQLRGLVSSYEQDF. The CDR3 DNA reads TGTGCCAGCAGCCAGCTCAGGGGACTTGTCTCTTCCTACGAGCAGGACTTC.

DNA for the CDR3: TGTGCCAGCAGTTGCTCCTTAAGTCCGGAGCAGTACTTC. It encodes CASSCSLSPEQYF. This chain uses TRBV6-5 with TRBJ2-7; D remains ambiguous. V lost 4 bases and J lost 7, with 14 bases in between. The length of the CDR3 is 13 residues. The germline gives CDR1 MNHEY, CDR2 SVGAGI.

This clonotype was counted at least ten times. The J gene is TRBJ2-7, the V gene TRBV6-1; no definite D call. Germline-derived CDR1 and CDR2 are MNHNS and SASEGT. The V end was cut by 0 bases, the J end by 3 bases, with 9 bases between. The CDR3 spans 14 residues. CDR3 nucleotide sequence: TGTGCCAGCAGTGAAGCGTTTACAGTCTACGAGCAGTACTTC. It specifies CASSEAFTVYEQYF.

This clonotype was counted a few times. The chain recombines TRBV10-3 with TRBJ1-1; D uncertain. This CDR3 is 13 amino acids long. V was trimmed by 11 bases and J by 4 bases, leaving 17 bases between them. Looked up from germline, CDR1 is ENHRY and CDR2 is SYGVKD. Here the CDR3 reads CAPGSGWSTEAFF. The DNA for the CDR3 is TGTGCCCCTGGGTCGGGGTGGAGCACTGAAGCTTTCTTT.

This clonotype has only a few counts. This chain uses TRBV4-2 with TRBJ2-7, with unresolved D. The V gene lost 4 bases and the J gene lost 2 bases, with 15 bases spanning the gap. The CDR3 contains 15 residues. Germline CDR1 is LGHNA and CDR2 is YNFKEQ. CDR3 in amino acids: CASSPSVAETYEQYF. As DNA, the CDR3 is TGTGCCAGCAGCCCCTCGGTGGCCGAGACCTACGAGCAGTACTTC.